This T cell receptor beta chain came from a study of glioma-infiltrating T cells. TCR alpha and beta CDR3 regions were amplified from RNA using iRepertoire nested multiplex PCR. One-step reverse transcription and amplification started from about 100-400 ng of tissue mRNA or PBMC total RNA. TCRdb reanalysed the multiplex PCR reads using MiXCR and keeps one entry per CDR3 protein. The sample shows around 150,000 distinct CDR3 sequences, roughly two fifths of them seen only once. As for this clonotype: Its antigen is unknown.

CDR3 length: 11 residues. In germline, CDR1 is SNHLY, CDR2 FYNNEI. V lost 2 bases and J lost 5, with 3 bases in between. Notes on the study in general: Only very few CDR3 sequences appeared in both tissue and blood. Above-expected tissue-blood divergence occurred in all gliomas, most in low-grade ones.

Sequencing input: glioma tissue, nonneoplastic brain tissue, or PBMCs (not recorded which). The genes are TRBV2 and TRBJ2-5; D is uncertain. The clonotype was recovered from a human donor with low-grade glioma or glioblastoma, undergoing nonglioma brain surgery, or in good health (not recorded which). The CDR3 DNA reads TGTGCCAGCAGTGAATCGGAGACCCAGTACTTC. Amino acids: CASSESETQYF.